This passage covers 17 T cell receptor beta chains from one sample sequenced in a study of monozygotic twins with inflammatory bowel disease. TCRdb reanalyzed the 5' RACE reads, giving one entry per CDR3 protein sequence and no DNA. This sample's table has approximately 400,000 distinct CDR3 sequences. Specimen: blood. These receptors came from a human donor with ulcerative colitis or Crohn's disease, or a healthy co-twin of an affected twin (not recorded which).

The gene calls are TRBV5-1 and TRBJ2-3. Germline values: CDR1 SGHRS, CDR2 YFSETQ. This CDR3 is 15 amino acids long. The CDR3 protein is CASSARLGVGDTQYF.

The CDR3 sequence is CASSPLLSTGGSEAFF. V usage is TRBV7-7 and J usage is TRBJ1-1; the D gene TCRdb calls, TRBD1, cannot be checked with no DNA. This CDR3 has 16 residues. Germline values: CDR1 SSHAT, CDR2 FNYEAQ (reference sequence).

The rearrangement links TRBV5-5 to TRBJ2-1; the TCRdb D gene call, TRBD2, has no DNA to confirm it. CDR1 is SGHKS and CDR2 is YYEKEE in the germline V gene (reference sequence). This CDR3 is built from 16 residues. The CDR3 here is CASSLDQARTINEQFF.

The rearrangement uses TRBV30 and TRBJ2-1. The germline CDR1 and CDR2 sequences are GTSNPN and SVGIG (reference sequence). The CDR3 contains 16 residues. The CDR3 spells CAWSVRLGFEGNEQFF.

The CDR3 loop is CASSLIKGRDAFF. V is TRBV28 and J is TRBJ1-1. From germline, CDR1 is MDHEN and CDR2 SYDVKM. CDR3 size: 13 residues.

This rearrangement joins TRBV5-1 to TRBJ1-3; TCRdb's D gene call, TRBD1, goes unchecked for lack of DNA. The CDR3 extends over 16 amino acids. Germline V gives CDR1 SGHRS, CDR2 YFSETQ. CDR3 amino acids: CASSLAGVNSGNTIYF.

This chain connects TRBV27 to TRBJ1-3; checking the TCRdb D call of TRBD1 is not possible without DNA. The CDR3 has 13 amino acids. CDR1 and CDR2 from the germline V gene are MNHEY and SMNVEV (reference sequence). The chain's CDR3 is CASGPERGNTIYF.

The genes are TRBV6-1 and TRBJ1-1. In germline, CDR1 is MNHNS, CDR2 SASEGT. The CDR3 length is 13 residues. CDR3 amino acids: CASTGRRNTEAFF.

The chain is built from TRBV19 and TRBJ2-1; TCRdb names TRBD1, which stays unverified in the absence of DNA. This CDR3 contains 15 residues. Germline-derived CDR1 and CDR2 are LNHDA and SQIVND (reference sequence). This CDR3 is CASILTGTGATEQFF.

This chain uses TRBV15 with TRBJ1-6. The germline V gene has CDR1 LNHNV and CDR2 YYDKDF (reference sequence). This CDR3 comprises 16 residues. The CDR3 spells CATSRARPLNNSPLHF.

The chain couples TRBV7-9 to TRBJ2-7; there is no DNA to check the TCRdb D call of TRBD2. There are 13 residues in the CDR3. The germline gives CDR1 SEHNR, CDR2 FQNEAQ (reference sequence). The CDR3 spells CASSSGLLYEQYF.

The V gene is TRBV4-3, the J gene TRBJ2-7; TCRdb reports TRBD2, a call that lacks DNA to check it against. CDR1 is LGHNA, CDR2 YSLEER, per germline. The CDR3 runs 17 residues. The CDR3 sequence: CASSQRLAGGPAHEQYF.

The V call is TRBV5-1, the J call TRBJ1-4; TCRdb reports TRBD1, a call that lacks DNA to check it against. CDR3 length equals 17 residues. The germline gives CDR1 SGHRS, CDR2 YFSETQ. This chain's CDR3 is CASSGTGGDPVNEKLFF.

The chain uses TRBV10-3 and TRBJ1-1. The germline V gene encodes CDR1 ENHRY and CDR2 SYGVKD. The CDR3 extends over 15 amino acids. This chain's CDR3 is CAISESSQRHTEAFF.

The gene calls are TRBV6-2 or TRBV6-3 and TRBJ2-3; the D call of TRBD2 rests on TCRdb alone, since no DNA is present to check it. CDR3 size: 16 residues. Germline V CDR1 and CDR2: MNHEY, SVGEGT. CDR3 loop: CASSNVGGLVADTQYF.

The chain couples TRBV20-1 to TRBJ2-4; TCRdb's D call, TRBD2, is unchecked because there is no DNA. This CDR3 is built from 14 residues. Germline values: CDR1 DFQATT, CDR2 SNEGSKA (reference sequence). CDR3 sequence: CSEPALPGKNIQYF.

CDR3 in amino acids: CASSLPGGTSDGYTF. The chain uses TRBV5-1 and TRBJ1-2; TCRdb's assignment of TRBD1 cannot be checked, as there is no DNA. This CDR3 is built from 15 residues. Germline V gene sequence: CDR1 SGHRS, CDR2 YFSETQ.